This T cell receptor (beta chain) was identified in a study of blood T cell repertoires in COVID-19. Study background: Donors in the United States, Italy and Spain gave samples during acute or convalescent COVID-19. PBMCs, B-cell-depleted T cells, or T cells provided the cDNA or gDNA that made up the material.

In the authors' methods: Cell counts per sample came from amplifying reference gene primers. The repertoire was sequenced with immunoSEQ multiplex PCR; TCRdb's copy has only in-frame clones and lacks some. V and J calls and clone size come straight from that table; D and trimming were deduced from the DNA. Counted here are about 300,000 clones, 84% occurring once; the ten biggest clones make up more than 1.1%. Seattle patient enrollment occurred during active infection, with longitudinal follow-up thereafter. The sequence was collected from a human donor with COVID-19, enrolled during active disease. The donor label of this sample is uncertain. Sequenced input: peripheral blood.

The chain's CDR3 is CASSTSGTYYNEQFF. DNA for the CDR3: TGTGCCAGCAGTACCTCCGGGACATATTACAATGAGCAGTTCTTC. V gene TRBV28 combines with J gene TRBJ2-1; tentative D call: TRBD1 (6 bases). Trimming took 5 bases from V and 4 from J, leaving 15 bases between them. Germline V gene data show CDR1 as MDHEN and CDR2 as SYDVKM. The CDR3 covers 15 residues.